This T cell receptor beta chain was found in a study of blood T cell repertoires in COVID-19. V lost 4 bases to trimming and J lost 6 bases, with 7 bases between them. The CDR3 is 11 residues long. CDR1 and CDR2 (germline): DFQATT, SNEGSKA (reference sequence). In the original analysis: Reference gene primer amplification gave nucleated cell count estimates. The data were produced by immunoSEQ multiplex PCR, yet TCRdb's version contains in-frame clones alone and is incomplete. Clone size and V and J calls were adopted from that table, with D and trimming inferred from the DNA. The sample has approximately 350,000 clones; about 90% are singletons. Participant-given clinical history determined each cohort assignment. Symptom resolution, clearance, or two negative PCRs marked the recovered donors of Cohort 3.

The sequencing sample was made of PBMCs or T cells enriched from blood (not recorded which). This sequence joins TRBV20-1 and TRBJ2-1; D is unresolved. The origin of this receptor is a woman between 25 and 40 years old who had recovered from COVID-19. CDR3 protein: CSAIFGNEQFF. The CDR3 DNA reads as TGCAGTGCTATCTTCGGCAATGAGCAGTTCTTC.